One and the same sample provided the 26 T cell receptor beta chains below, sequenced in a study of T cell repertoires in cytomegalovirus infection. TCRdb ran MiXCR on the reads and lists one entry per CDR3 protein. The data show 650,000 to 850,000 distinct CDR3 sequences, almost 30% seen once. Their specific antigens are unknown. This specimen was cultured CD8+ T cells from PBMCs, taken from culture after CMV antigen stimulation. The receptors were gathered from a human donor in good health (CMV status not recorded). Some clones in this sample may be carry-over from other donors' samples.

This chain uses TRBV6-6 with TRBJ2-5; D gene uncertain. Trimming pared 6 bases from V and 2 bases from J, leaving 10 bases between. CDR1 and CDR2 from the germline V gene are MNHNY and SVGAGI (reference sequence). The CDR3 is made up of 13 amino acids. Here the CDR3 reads CASSRIYQETQYF. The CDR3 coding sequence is TGTGCCAGCAGCCGCATTTATCAAGAGACCCAGTACTTC.

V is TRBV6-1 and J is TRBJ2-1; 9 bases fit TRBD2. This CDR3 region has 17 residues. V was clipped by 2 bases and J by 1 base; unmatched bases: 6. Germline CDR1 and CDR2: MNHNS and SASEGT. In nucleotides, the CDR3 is TGTGCCAGCAGTGAATGGCCTAGCGGGGCATCCTACAATGAGCAGTTCTTC. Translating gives CASSEWPSGASYNEQFF.

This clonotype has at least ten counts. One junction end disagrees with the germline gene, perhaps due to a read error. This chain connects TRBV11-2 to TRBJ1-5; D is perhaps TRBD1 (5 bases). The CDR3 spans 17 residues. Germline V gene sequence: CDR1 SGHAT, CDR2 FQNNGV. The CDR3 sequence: CASSYLLQGRRDQTQHF. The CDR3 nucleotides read TGTGCCAGCAGTTACCTCCTCCAGGGTCGGAGGGATCAGACCCAGCATTTT.

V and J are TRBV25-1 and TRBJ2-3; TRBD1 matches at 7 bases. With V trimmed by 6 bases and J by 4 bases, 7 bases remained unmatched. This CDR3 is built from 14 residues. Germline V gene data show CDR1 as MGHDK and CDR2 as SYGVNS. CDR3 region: CASSVRDSADTQYF. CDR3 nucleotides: TGTGCCAGCAGCGTTAGGGACAGCGCAGATACGCAGTATTTT.

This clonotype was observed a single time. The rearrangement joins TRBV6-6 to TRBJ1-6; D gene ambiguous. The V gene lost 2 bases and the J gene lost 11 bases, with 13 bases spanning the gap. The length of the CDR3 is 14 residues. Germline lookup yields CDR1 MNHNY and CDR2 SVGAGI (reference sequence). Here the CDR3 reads CASSYGPGFPPLHF. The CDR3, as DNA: TGTGCCAGCAGTTACGGGCCGGGCTTTCCACCCCTCCACTTT.

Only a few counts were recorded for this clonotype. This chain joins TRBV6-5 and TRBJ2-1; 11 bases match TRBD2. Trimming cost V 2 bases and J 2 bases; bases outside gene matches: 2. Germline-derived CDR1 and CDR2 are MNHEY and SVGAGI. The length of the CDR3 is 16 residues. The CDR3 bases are TGTGCCAGCAGTTACCCTAGCGGGGGGCCCTACAATGAGCAGTTCTTC. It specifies CASSYPSGGPYNEQFF.

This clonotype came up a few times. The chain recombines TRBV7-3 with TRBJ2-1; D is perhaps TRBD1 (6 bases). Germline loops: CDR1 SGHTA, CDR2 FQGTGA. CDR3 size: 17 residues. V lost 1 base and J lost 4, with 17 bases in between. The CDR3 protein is CASSLRGSRTAYNEQFF. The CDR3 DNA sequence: TGTGCCAGCAGCTTAAGAGGGAGCAGGACAGCTTACAATGAGCAGTTCTTC.

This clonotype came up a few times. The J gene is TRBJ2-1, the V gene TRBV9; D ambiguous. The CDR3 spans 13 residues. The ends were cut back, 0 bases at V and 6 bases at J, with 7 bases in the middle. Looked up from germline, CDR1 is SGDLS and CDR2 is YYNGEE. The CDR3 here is CASSVGSFNEQFF. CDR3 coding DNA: TGTGCCAGCAGCGTAGGGAGTTTCAATGAGCAGTTCTTC.

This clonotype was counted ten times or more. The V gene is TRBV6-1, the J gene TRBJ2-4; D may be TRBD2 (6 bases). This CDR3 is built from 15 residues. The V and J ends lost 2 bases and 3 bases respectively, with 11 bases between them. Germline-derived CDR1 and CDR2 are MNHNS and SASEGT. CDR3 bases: TGTGCCAGCAGTGAATGGGGGGATGTCAAAAACATTCAGTACTTC. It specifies CASSEWGDVKNIQYF.

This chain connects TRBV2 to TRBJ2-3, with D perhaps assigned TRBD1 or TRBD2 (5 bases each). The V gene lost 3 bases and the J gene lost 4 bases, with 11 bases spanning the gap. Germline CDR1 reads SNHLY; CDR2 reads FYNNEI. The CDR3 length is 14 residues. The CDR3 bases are TGTGCCAGCAGTGAGGGCTGGGACCCAGATACGCAGTATTTT. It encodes CASSEGWDPDTQYF.

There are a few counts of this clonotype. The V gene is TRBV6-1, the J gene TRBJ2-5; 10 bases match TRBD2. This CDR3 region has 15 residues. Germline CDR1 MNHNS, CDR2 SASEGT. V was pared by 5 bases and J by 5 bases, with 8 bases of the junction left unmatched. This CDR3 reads CASSQLAGVPETQYF. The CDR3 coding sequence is TGTGCCAGCAGTCAGCTAGCGGGGGTTCCGGAGACCCAGTACTTC.

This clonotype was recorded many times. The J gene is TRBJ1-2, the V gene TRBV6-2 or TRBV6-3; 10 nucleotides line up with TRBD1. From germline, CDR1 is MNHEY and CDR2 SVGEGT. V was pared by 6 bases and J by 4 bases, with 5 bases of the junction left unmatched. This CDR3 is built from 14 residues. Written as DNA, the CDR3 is TGTGCCAGCAGCGGGACAGGGGATGCCTATGGCTACACCTTC. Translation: CASSGTGDAYGYTF.

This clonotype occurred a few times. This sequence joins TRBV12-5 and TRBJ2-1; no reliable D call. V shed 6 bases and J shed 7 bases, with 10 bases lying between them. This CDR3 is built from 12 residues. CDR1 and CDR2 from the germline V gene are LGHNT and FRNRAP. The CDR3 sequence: CASGMLRNEQFF. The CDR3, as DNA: TGTGCTAGTGGCATGCTCCGGAATGAGCAGTTCTTC.

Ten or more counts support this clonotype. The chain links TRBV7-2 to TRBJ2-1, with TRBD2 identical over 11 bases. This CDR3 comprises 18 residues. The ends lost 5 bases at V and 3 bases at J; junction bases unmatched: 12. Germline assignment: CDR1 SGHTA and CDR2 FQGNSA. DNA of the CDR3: TGTGCCAGCAGCGAAGGACTAGCGGGCGTTACCTACTACAATGAGCAGTTCTTC. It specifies CASSEGLAGVTYYNEQFF.

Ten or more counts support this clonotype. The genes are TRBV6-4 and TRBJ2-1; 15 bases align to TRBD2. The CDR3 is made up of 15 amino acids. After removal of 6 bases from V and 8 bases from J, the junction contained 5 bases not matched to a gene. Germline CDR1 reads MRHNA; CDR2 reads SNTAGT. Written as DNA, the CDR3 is TGTGCCAGCAGCATGGGGACTAGCGGGGGGCATGAGCAGTTCTTC. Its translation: CASSMGTSGGHEQFF.

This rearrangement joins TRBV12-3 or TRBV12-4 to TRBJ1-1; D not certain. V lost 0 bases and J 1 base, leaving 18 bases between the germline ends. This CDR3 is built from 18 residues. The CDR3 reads CASSLAFRGATPNTEAFF. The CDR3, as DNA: TGTGCCAGCAGTTTAGCGTTCCGGGGAGCTACCCCGAACACTGAAGCTTTCTTT.

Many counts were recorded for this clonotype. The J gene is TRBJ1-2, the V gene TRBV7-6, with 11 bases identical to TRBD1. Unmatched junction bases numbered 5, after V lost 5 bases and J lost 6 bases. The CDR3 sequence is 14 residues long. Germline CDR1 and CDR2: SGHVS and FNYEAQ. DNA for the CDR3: TGTGCCAGCAGCGGCGGGACAGGGGGACATGGCTACACCTTC. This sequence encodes CASSGGTGGHGYTF. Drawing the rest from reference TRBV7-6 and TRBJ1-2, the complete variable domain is GAGVSQSPRYKVTKRGQDVALRCDPISGHVSLYWYRQALGQGPEFLTYFNYEAQQDKSGLPNDRFSAERPEGSISTLTIQRTEQRDSAMYRCASSGGTGGHGYTFGSGTRLTVV.

The DNA of the CDR3 is TGTGCCAGCAGTCATGGACAGTCAAATTCACCCCTCCACTTT. Its translation: CASSHGQSNSPLHF. The chain is built from TRBV6-6 and TRBJ1-6; D is perhaps TRBD1 (6 bases). Germline lookup yields CDR1 MNHNY and CDR2 SVGAGI (reference sequence). The CDR3 has 14 residues. Trimming cost V 5 bases and J 7 bases, with 12 bases left between them.

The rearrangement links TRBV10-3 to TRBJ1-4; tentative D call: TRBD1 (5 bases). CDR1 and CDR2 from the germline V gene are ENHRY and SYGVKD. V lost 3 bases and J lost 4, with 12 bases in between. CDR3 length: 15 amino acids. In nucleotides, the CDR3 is TGTGCCATCAGTGACTTAGTGGGGGGTAATGAAAAACTGTTTTTT. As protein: CAISDLVGGNEKLFF.

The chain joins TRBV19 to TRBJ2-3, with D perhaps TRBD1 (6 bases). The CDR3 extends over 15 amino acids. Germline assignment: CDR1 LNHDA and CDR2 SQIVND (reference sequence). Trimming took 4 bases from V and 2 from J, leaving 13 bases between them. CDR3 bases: TGTGCCAGTAGTACTACAGGGTTAAACACAGATACGCAGTATTTT. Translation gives CASSTTGLNTDTQYF. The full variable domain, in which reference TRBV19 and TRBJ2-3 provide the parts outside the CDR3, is DGGITQSPKYLFRKEGQNVTLSCEQNLNHDAMYWYRQDPGQGLRLIYYSQIVNDFQKGDIAEGYSVSREKKESFPLTVTSAQKNPTAFYLCASSTTGLNTDTQYFGPGTRLTVL.

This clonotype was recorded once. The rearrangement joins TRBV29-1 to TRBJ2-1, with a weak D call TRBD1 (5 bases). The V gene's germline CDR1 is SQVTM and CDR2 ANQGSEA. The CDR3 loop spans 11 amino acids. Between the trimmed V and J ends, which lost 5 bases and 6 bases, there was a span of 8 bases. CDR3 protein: CSVNQGNEQFF. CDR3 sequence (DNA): TGCAGCGTTAACCAGGGCAATGAGCAGTTCTTC.

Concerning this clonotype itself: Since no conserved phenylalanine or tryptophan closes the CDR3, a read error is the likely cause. As DNA, the CDR3 is TGTGCCAGCACAGGGGTTAACGCTGAAGCTTTCTGT. It is translated as CASTGVNAEAFC. The J gene is TRBJ1-1, the V gene TRBV7-8; the D gene is possibly TRBD1 (6 bases). Per the germline V gene, CDR1 is SGHVS and CDR2 is FQNEAQ. The CDR3 is 12 residues long. Trimming stripped 7 bases from V and 6 bases from J, with 12 bases between.

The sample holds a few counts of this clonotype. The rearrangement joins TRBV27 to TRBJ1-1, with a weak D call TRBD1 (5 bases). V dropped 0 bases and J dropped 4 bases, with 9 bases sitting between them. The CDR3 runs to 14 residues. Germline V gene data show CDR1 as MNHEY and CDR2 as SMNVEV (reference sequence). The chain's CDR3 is CASSLSGGATEAFF. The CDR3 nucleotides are TGTGCCAGCAGTTTATCCGGGGGTGCCACTGAAGCTTTCTTT.

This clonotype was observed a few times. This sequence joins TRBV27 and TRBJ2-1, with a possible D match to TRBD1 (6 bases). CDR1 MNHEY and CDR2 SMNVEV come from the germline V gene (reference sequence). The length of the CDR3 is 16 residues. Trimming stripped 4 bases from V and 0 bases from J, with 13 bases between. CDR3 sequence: CASSSTGGASYNEQFF. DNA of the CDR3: TGTGCCAGCAGTTCCACTGGGGGCGCCTCCTACAATGAGCAGTTCTTC.

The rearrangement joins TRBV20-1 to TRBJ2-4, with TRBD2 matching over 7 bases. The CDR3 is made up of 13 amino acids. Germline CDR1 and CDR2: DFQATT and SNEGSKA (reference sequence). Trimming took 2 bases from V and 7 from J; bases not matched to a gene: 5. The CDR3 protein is CSARWGGGNIQYF. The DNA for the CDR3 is TGCAGTGCTAGATGGGGGGGGGGGAACATTCAGTACTTC.

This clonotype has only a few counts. For the CDR3, the DNA is TGCGCCAGCAGTACGGAGGTAGCGGGGGATTCCTACAATGAGCAGTTCTTC. Translating gives CASSTEVAGDSYNEQFF. The chain carries TRBV4-1 and TRBJ2-1; 9 bases align to TRBD2. V was pared by 6 bases and J by 1 base, with 10 bases of the junction left unmatched. The CDR3 has 17 residues. Germline V CDR1 and CDR2: MGHRA, YSYEKL.